This T cell receptor (beta chain) was recorded in a study of beta chain features in type 1 diabetes. Notes on the study in general: The VDJ junctions of type 1 diabetes patients carried fewer insertions and more deletions. TCRB rearrangement may or may not be influenced by HLA type; here this remained unresolved. PCR might show a preference for shorter templates, equally across patients and controls.

Isolated RNA was reverse transcribed in full, so expressed TCRB transcripts were sequenced. Only in-frame clones appear in the TCRdb table, and some are missing; sequencing was by immunoSEQ multiplex PCR. This sample has 310,000 or so clones; about 10% occur once, and the top ten carry approximately 0.016%. Germline-derived CDR1 and CDR2 are KGHSH and LQKENI. This CDR3 contains 14 residues. The V and J ends lost 3 bases and 3 bases, in that order; junction bases with no gene match: 1. This clone has only a few counts. Its antigen is unidentified. Additional DNA sequences in this sample encode the identical CDR3.

Sequenced sample: naive CD4+ T cells from blood. V usage is TRBV18 and J usage is TRBJ2-7, with 11 bases fitting TRBD1. The clonotype comes from a woman aged 30 to 39 in good health. The CDR3 loop reads CASSPGTGGYEQYF. The CDR3 DNA follows: TGTGCCAGCTCACCCGGGACAGGGGGCTACGAGCAGTACTTC. Together with reference TRBV18 and TRBJ2-7, the CDR3 gives the full variable domain: NAGVMQNPRHLVRRRGQEARLRCSPMKGHSHVYWYRQLPEEGLKFMVYLQKENIIDESGMPKERFSAEFPKEGPSILRIQQVVRGDSAAYFCASSPGTGGYEQYFGPGTRLTVT.